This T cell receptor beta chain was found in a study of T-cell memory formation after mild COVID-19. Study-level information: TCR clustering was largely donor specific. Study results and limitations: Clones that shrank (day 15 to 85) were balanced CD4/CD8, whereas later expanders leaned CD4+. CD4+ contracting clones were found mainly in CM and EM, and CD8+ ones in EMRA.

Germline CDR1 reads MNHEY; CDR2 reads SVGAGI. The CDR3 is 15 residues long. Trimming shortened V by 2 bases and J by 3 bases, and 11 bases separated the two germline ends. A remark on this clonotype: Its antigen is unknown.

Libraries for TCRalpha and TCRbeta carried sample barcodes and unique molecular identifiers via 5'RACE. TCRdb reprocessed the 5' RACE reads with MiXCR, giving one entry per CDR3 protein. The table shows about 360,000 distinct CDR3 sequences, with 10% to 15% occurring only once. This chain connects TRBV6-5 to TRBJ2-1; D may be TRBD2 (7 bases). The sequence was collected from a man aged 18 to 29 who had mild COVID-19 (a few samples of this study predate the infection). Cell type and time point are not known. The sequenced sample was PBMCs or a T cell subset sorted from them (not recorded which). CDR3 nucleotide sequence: TGTGCCAGCAGTTACGAGGGGGGGCACTACAATGAGCAGTTCTTC. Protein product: CASSYEGGHYNEQFF.